These 22 T cell receptor beta chains were sequenced from one sample in a study of pediatric ulcerative colitis. Sequenced by immunoSEQ multiplex PCR; TCRdb stores in-frame clones only, minus some. The sample lists tens of thousands of clones; 65% to 80% were seen once. Rectal tissue came from one to two pinch biopsies taken at colonoscopy. Material for sequencing was gut tissue. The receptors stem from a boy aged 5 to 17 with severe ulcerative colitis.

The chain is built from TRBV6-1 and TRBJ2-5; the D is unclear. The CDR3 extends over 13 amino acids. Per germline, CDR1 MNHNS and CDR2 SASEGT. Trimming took 6 bases from V and 2 from J, leaving 10 bases between them. This chain's CDR3 is CASRRTEQETQYF. In DNA, the CDR3 is TGTGCCAGCAGAAGAACAGAACAAGAGACCCAGTACTTC.

The CDR3 sequence: CASSLSVQTLGYNEQFF. The CDR3, as DNA: TGTGCCAGCAGTTTATCGGTGCAGACCCTAGGATATAATGAGCAGTTCTTC. The chain joins TRBV27 to TRBJ2-1; D uncertain. V was clipped by 0 bases and J by 7 bases, with 19 bases between them. Germline assignment: CDR1 MNHEY and CDR2 SMNVEV (reference sequence). The CDR3 contains 17 residues.

The chain combines TRBV6-5 with TRBJ2-7, with D tentatively TRBD1 (6 bases). CDR1 MNHEY and CDR2 SVGAGI come from the germline V gene. Trimming shortened V by 9 bases and J by 0 bases, and 12 bases separated the two germline ends. This CDR3 has 13 residues. As DNA, the CDR3 is TGTGCCAGTTCCACAGGGCCCTCCTACGAGCAGTACTTC. It encodes CASSTGPSYEQYF.

The chain combines TRBV4-3 with TRBJ2-1; 15 bases are a match to TRBD2. This CDR3 comprises 21 residues. Trimming removed 0 bases from V and 9 bases from J; junction bases left unmatched: 18. Germline lookup yields CDR1 LGHNA and CDR2 YSLEER. CDR3 nucleotide sequence: TGCGCCAGCAGCCAAGATTTTCCACAGGGCGGACTAGCGGGAGGGATGGGTGAGCAGTTCTTC. Translated, it gives CASSQDFPQGGLAGGMGEQFF.

The chain couples TRBV6-5 to TRBJ2-4; no definite D call. Germline lookup yields CDR1 MNHEY and CDR2 SVGAGI. This CDR3 region has 12 residues. The ends were cut back, 6 bases at V and 1 base at J, with 4 bases in the middle. In DNA form, the CDR3 reads TGTGCCAGCAGGACGGCCAAAAACATTCAGTACTTC. Amino acid sequence: CASRTAKNIQYF.

This clone was counted a single time. The V and J genes are TRBV9 and TRBJ2-1; no clear D gene. Trimming shortened V by 4 bases and J by 4 bases, and 9 bases separated the two germline ends. The CDR3 is made up of 13 amino acids. CDR1 and CDR2 from the germline V gene are SGDLS and YYNGEE. The CDR3 is CASSPRSYNEQFF. DNA of the CDR3: TGTGCCAGCAGCCCCCGCAGTTACAATGAGCAGTTCTTC.

V usage is TRBV20-1 and J usage is TRBJ2-7; the D is unclear. The CDR3 is 11 residues long. V gave up 2 bases and J gave up 3 bases, with 5 bases separating them. Germline V gene data show CDR1 as DFQATT and CDR2 as SNEGSKA (reference sequence). The CDR3 DNA reads as TGCAGTGCTAGATCTGGCTACGAGCAGTACTTC. It is translated as CSARSGYEQYF.

The rearrangement uses TRBV5-1 and TRBJ2-1; maybe TRBD2 (6 bases). V gave up 7 bases and J gave up 5 bases, with 22 bases separating them. Germline V gives CDR1 SGHRS, CDR2 YFSETQ. The CDR3 is 16 amino acids. CDR3 DNA sequence: TGCGCCAGCGCCGGGGGTAACTGGAGGATTGACAATGAGCAGTTCTTC. Residues: CASAGGNWRIDNEQFF. Variable domain in full (rest from reference TRBV5-1 and TRBJ2-1): KAGVTQTPRYLIKTRGQQVTLSCSPISGHRSVSWYQQTPGQGLQFLFEYFSETQRNKGNFPGRFSGRQFSNSRSEMNVSTLELGDSALYLCASAGGNWRIDNEQFFGPGTRLTVL.

The chain joins TRBV5-1 to TRBJ2-5; a possible D gene is TRBD1 (7 bases). The V and J ends lost 4 bases and 5 bases respectively, with 30 bases between them. The CDR3 extends over 19 amino acids. The germline gives CDR1 SGHRS, CDR2 YFSETQ. CDR3: CASSPLGTSGGGLWETQYF. DNA of the CDR3: TGCGCCAGCAGCCCACTCGGGACGTCAGGAGGGGGCCTGTGGGAGACCCAGTACTTC. Full variable domain (rest looked up from reference TRBV5-1 and TRBJ2-5): KAGVTQTPRYLIKTRGQQVTLSCSPISGHRSVSWYQQTPGQGLQFLFEYFSETQRNKGNFPGRFSGRQFSNSRSEMNVSTLELGDSALYLCASSPLGTSGGGLWETQYFGPGTRLLVL.

The chain employs TRBV9 and TRBJ2-5; no definite D call. Trimming removed 0 bases from V and 3 bases from J, with 12 bases in between. The CDR3 is made up of 15 amino acids. Germline V lookup: CDR1 SGDLS, CDR2 YYNGEE. The CDR3 DNA sequence: TGTGCCAGCAGCGTAGGCTCTAGTGCCGAAGAGACCCAGTACTTC. It encodes CASSVGSSAEETQYF.

This clone was counted between two and nine times. V usage is TRBV19 and J usage is TRBJ1-1; D uncertain. The V end was cut by 6 bases, the J end by 3 bases, with 11 bases between. The CDR3 sequence is 13 residues long. Germline V lookup: CDR1 LNHDA, CDR2 SQIVND (reference sequence). The CDR3 reads CASRDRWDTEAFF. The CDR3 coding sequence is TGTGCCAGTAGGGATCGGTGGGACACTGAAGCTTTCTTT.

There are a few counts of this clone. Different DNA sequences within this sample yield the same CDR3. This chain joins TRBV6-1 and TRBJ2-7, with D perhaps TRBD1 (7 bases). Trimming removed 4 bases from V and 3 bases from J, with 13 bases in between. The CDR3 covers 14 residues. Germline V gene data show CDR1 as MNHNS and CDR2 as SASEGT. Here the CDR3 DNA reads TGTGCCAGCAGTGCGGGGGACAGCATCTACGAGCAGTACTTC. This gives the protein CASSAGDSIYEQYF.

The chain couples TRBV4-3 to TRBJ2-1; TRBD2 might be the D (6 bases). The V and J ends lost 0 bases and 6 bases respectively, with 12 bases between them. CDR1 LGHNA and CDR2 YSLEER come from the germline V gene. There are 15 residues in the CDR3. CDR3 coding DNA: TGCGCCAGCAGCCAAGATCTTGCGGGGACCAATGAGCAGTTCTTC. It is translated as CASSQDLAGTNEQFF.

This sequence joins TRBV30 and TRBJ2-5; 7 positions agree with TRBD2. Germline CDR1 reads GTSNPN; CDR2 reads SVGIG (reference sequence). The trim removed 2 bases at V and 2 bases at J, leaving 8 bases unmatched. The CDR3 contains 15 residues. The DNA for the CDR3 is TGTGCCTGGAGTATGGGTCAGCGGGGACAAGAGACCCAGTACTTC. Translating gives CAWSMGQRGQETQYF.

The chain is built from TRBV10-2 and TRBJ2-5; 10 bases match TRBD2. CDR3 length: 18 amino acids. The trim removed 7 bases at V and 5 bases at J, leaving 19 bases unmatched. CDR1 is WSHSY and CDR2 is SAAADI in the germline V gene. CDR3 sequence reads: CASTLTRRASGRLETQYF. CDR3 nucleotide sequence: TGCGCCAGCACTCTCACCCGCCGGGCTAGCGGGAGATTGGAGACCCAGTACTTC.

This clone is a singleton in its sample. The chain uses TRBV10-3 and TRBJ2-7, with 7 bases aligning to TRBD1. CDR1 and CDR2 (germline): ENHRY, SYGVKD. V lost 3 bases to trimming and J lost 0 bases; unmatched junction nucleotides: 5. The CDR3 length is 15 residues. The CDR3 loop is CAISDPGQSSYEQYF. The CDR3 nucleotides read TGTGCCATCAGTGACCCGGGACAGAGCTCCTACGAGCAGTACTTC.

Concerning this clone itself: In the same sample, other DNA sequences code for this CDR3. The rearrangement joins TRBV2 to TRBJ2-7; the D is unclear. The CDR3 runs to 11 residues. The V and J ends lost 5 bases and 0 bases respectively, with 2 bases between them. Germline V CDR1 and CDR2: SNHLY, FYNNEI. The CDR3 region is CASSSSYEQYF. The CDR3 region has the DNA TGTGCCAGCAGTTCCTCCTACGAGCAGTACTTC.

The chain carries TRBV6-4 and TRBJ2-1; D unclear. The germline V gene encodes CDR1 MRHNA and CDR2 SNTAGT. The CDR3 totals 15 residues. Trimming pared 3 bases from V and 0 bases from J, leaving 9 bases between. The CDR3 DNA reads TGTGCCAGCAGTGAGGGGTTGAGCTCCTACAATGAGCAGTTCTTC. Amino acid sequence: CASSEGLSSYNEQFF.

CDR3 in DNA: TGCGCCAGCAGTCAATCCCGGGGCAGGGGTAATTCACCCCTCCACTTT. It translates to CASSQSRGRGNSPLHF. The chain uses TRBV23-1 and TRBJ1-6, with D possibly being TRBD1 (6 bases). TRBV23-1 is filed as an ORF, its function uncertain. This CDR3 region has 16 residues. Trimming shortened V by 0 bases and J by 6 bases, and 12 bases separated the two germline ends.

CDR3 loop: CASSLTSGTDTQYF. The CDR3 DNA sequence: TGTGCCAGCAGTCTGACTAGCGGCACAGATACGCAGTATTTT. The V gene is TRBV2, the J gene TRBJ2-3; 8 nucleotides agree with TRBD2. Unmatched junction bases numbered 2, after V lost 5 bases and J lost 1 base. The germline V gene has CDR1 SNHLY and CDR2 FYNNEI. CDR3 length: 14 amino acids.

The CDR3 is CASTGTTNTGELFF. CDR3 nucleotide sequence: TGCGCCAGTACCGGGACCACGAACACCGGGGAGCTGTTTTTT. The rearrangement links TRBV5-1 to TRBJ2-2; D tentatively reads TRBD1 or TRBD2 (5 bases each). CDR1 SGHRS and CDR2 YFSETQ come from the germline V gene. The CDR3 is 14 amino acids. The V gene lost 8 bases and the J gene lost 0 bases, with 11 bases spanning the gap.

The rearrangement joins TRBV19 to TRBJ1-2; 9 bases align to TRBD1. Trimming removed 7 bases from V and 2 bases from J; junction bases left unmatched: 14. CDR1 is LNHDA and CDR2 is SQIVND in the germline V gene (reference sequence). The CDR3 runs to 17 residues. The CDR3 is CASTERGTGRKNYGYTF. The CDR3 nucleotides are TGTGCCAGTACCGAAAGAGGGACAGGGAGAAAAAACTATGGCTACACCTTC. The complete variable domain, with remaining parts taken from reference TRBV19 and TRBJ1-2, reads DGGITQSPKYLFRKEGQNVTLSCEQNLNHDAMYWYRQDPGQGLRLIYYSQIVNDFQKGDIAEGYSVSREKKESFPLTVTSAQKNPTAFYLCASTERGTGRKNYGYTFGSGTRLTVV.